One sample yielded the 7 T cell receptor beta chains listed below, sequenced in a study of blood T cell repertoires in COVID-19. Assay used: immunoSEQ multiplex PCR; TCRdb lists only in-frame clones, some missing. The table lists about 190,000 clones, around 79% of them singletons, with approximately 12% in the top ten. Sequencing was performed on peripheral blood. All receptors derive from a man aged 50 to 60 who had recovered from COVID-19.

The chain couples TRBV5-5 to TRBJ1-4; no reliable D call. Deletions cut 2 bases from V and 2 bases from J, with 10 bases between. The CDR3 runs to 15 residues. Germline-derived CDR1 and CDR2 are SGHKS and YYEKEE (reference sequence). Here the CDR3 DNA reads TGTGCCAGCAGCTTTAATGAGTTTACTAATGAAAAACTGTTTTTT. It codes for CASSFNEFTNEKLFF.

This chain uses TRBV15 with TRBJ2-7; 9 bases are shared with TRBD2. The CDR3 runs 15 residues. The ends lost 1 base at V and 3 bases at J; junction bases unmatched: 4. Germline CDR1 and CDR2: LNHNV and YYDKDF (reference sequence). The CDR3: CATSRGGSGSYEQYF. The DNA of the CDR3 is TGTGCCACCAGCAGAGGAGGTAGCGGGAGCTACGAGCAGTACTTC.

A single count supports this clone. The genes are TRBV5-1 and TRBJ2-1; 14 nucleotides match TRBD2. CDR1 SGHRS and CDR2 YFSETQ come from the germline V gene. The CDR3 is 16 amino acids. Trimming at V came to 1 base and at J to 8 bases, leaving 5 bases not matched to a gene. This CDR3 reads CASSLRTSGRLDEQFF. The CDR3 nucleotides read TGCGCCAGCAGCTTGAGGACTAGCGGGAGGTTGGATGAGCAGTTCTTC.

The chain combines TRBV4-2 with TRBJ2-3; 13 bases are a match to TRBD2. V lost 4 bases and J lost 6; bases outside the gene matches: 7. This CDR3 contains 16 residues. Germline assignment: CDR1 LGHNA and CDR2 YNFKEQ. The DNA of the CDR3 is TGTGCCAGCAGCCTGGGACTAGCGGGAAAGGGGGATACGCAGTATTTT. Protein: CASSLGLAGKGDTQYF.

CDR3 protein: CASSLTGGWNTEAFF. The CDR3 nucleotides read TGTGCCAGCAGCTTAACAGGGGGCTGGAACACTGAAGCTTTCTTT. The chain uses TRBV11-2 and TRBJ1-1; 9 positions match TRBD1. Trimming took 2 bases from V and 1 from J; bases not matched to a gene: 2. Germline V gives CDR1 SGHAT, CDR2 FQNNGV. The CDR3 contains 15 residues. Supplemented by reference TRBV11-2 and TRBJ1-1, the full variable domain reads EAGVAQSPRYKIIEKRQSVAFWCNPISGHATLYWYQQILGQGPKLLIQFQNNGVVDDSQLPKDRFSAERLKGVDSTLKIQPAKLEDSAVYLCASSLTGGWNTEAFFGQGTRLTVV.

The chain recombines TRBV5-1 with TRBJ1-6; 7 bases align to TRBD1. Trimming at V came to 0 bases and at J to 5 bases, leaving 5 bases not matched to a gene. The CDR3 spans 16 residues. Looked up from germline, CDR1 is SGHRS and CDR2 is YFSETQ. The CDR3: CASSLDRGGDNSPLHF. CDR3 bases: TGCGCCAGCAGCTTGGACAGGGGCGGTGATAATTCACCCCTCCACTTT.

This clone was seen more than once but under ten times. This rearrangement joins TRBV15 to TRBJ2-7, with TRBD2 as a possible D gene (6 bases). The ends were cut back, 0 bases at V and 7 bases at J, with 22 bases in the middle. The CDR3 covers 17 residues. The V gene's germline CDR1 is LNHNV and CDR2 YYDKDF (reference sequence). The DNA for the CDR3 is TGTGCCACCAGCAGAGAAGGCGGGAAGGTTCTCTTGGGTGAGCAGTACTTC. Translating gives CATSREGGKVLLGEQYF. The entire variable domain, with the rest obtained from reference TRBV15 and TRBJ2-7, is as follows: DAMVIQNPRYQVTQFGKPVTLSCSQTLNHNVMYWYQQKSSQAPKLLFHYYDKDFNNEADTPDNFQSRRPNTSFCFLDIRSPGLGDTAMYLCATSREGGKVLLGEQYFGPGTRLTVT.